The 24 T cell receptor beta chains presented below share a single source sample, sequenced in a study of shared clonotypes between healthy human individuals. TCRdb keeps only in-frame clones here, not all; method: immunoSEQ multiplex PCR. The sample includes about 1 million clones, about 75% seen only once; the top ten take roughly 1.4%. Material for sequencing was memory CD4+ T cells sorted from blood. Subset in this sample: CD45RA-negative fraction. The source of these receptors is a man aged 18 to 30 in good health.

This clone was counted many times. This sequence joins TRBV19 and TRBJ2-5, with D tentatively TRBD1 (6 bases). The CDR3 extends over 15 amino acids. V was cut by 1 base and J by 6 bases, with 15 bases left in between. Germline assignment: CDR1 LNHDA and CDR2 SQIVND (reference sequence). CDR3 amino acids: CASSIGQQGLKTQYF. In DNA, the CDR3 is TGTGCCAGTAGTATAGGGCAACAGGGCCTGAAGACCCAGTACTTC.

CDR3 nucleotide sequence: TGTGCCAGCAGTGAATTTGGGGTCAACGAGCAGTACTTC. It encodes CASSEFGVNEQYF. V usage is TRBV25-1 and J usage is TRBJ2-7; D is unresolved. This CDR3 region has 13 residues. The V end was cut by 1 base, the J end by 5 bases, with 9 bases between. Germline values: CDR1 MGHDK, CDR2 SYGVNS.

This clone was seen a handful of times. V gene TRBV19 combines with J gene TRBJ2-7; no firm D call. CDR1 is LNHDA and CDR2 is SQIVND in the germline V gene (reference sequence). Trimming left V 4 bases short and J 0 bases short, with 7 bases between. The CDR3 runs to 13 residues. The CDR3 spells CASSRADSYEQYF. The CDR3 nucleotides are TGTGCCAGTAGTAGGGCGGACTCCTACGAGCAGTACTTC.

CDR3 residues: CASSYEVFYEQYF. The CDR3 DNA reads TGCGCCAGCAGCTATGAAGTCTTTTACGAGCAGTACTTC. This chain joins TRBV5-1 and TRBJ2-7; D is uncertain. The CDR3 runs 13 residues. CDR1 is SGHRS, CDR2 YFSETQ, per germline. The V end was cut by 3 bases, the J end by 4 bases, with 11 bases between.

This chain joins TRBV1 and TRBJ1-4; TRBD1, the D gene given by the table, was not confirmed from the DNA. TRBV1 counts as a pseudogene. The CDR3 consists of 20 residues. The CDR3 DNA is TGCACCAGCAGCCAAGACCCGGCCGGGACAGGGTGGGATAAGGATGAAAAACTGTTTTTT. It is translated as CTSSQDPAGTGWDKDEKLFF.

This clone has a handful of counts. The chain is built from TRBV11-2 and TRBJ2-1; tentatively, D is TRBD2 (7 bases). CDR3 length: 14 residues. Trimming left V 0 bases short and J 8 bases short, with 11 bases between. CDR1 SGHAT and CDR2 FQNNGV come from the germline V gene. CDR3 region: CASSLDAGAHEQFF. DNA for the CDR3: TGTGCCAGCAGCTTAGACGCGGGGGCCCATGAGCAGTTCTTC.

This chain connects TRBV27 to TRBJ2-7, with D uncertain. The V end was cut by 3 bases, the J end by 0 bases, with 18 bases between. The CDR3 is 17 amino acids. The germline CDR1 and CDR2 sequences are MNHEY and SMNVEV (reference sequence). CDR3 protein: CASSFGPVEPRSYEQYF. The DNA of the CDR3 is TGTGCCAGCAGTTTTGGGCCAGTTGAACCACGCTCCTACGAGCAGTACTTC.

V usage is TRBV27 and J usage is TRBJ2-2; 13 bases are shared with TRBD2. CDR1 is MNHEY, CDR2 SMNVEV, per germline (reference sequence). The CDR3 totals 18 residues. The J segment lost 1 base and the V segment lost 3 bases, leaving 5 bases of the junction unmatched. The CDR3 here is CASSFRLAGGVNTGELFF. In DNA, the CDR3 is TGTGCCAGCAGTTTCCGACTAGCGGGAGGAGTGAACACCGGGGAGCTGTTTTTT.

The CDR3 loop is CASSVDLAGKTQYF. For the CDR3, the DNA is TGTGCCAGCAGCGTAGACTTAGCTGGGAAGACCCAGTACTTC. V gene TRBV9 combines with J gene TRBJ2-5; D is unresolved. V was pared by 0 bases and J by 6 bases, with 12 bases between. The CDR3 covers 14 residues. The germline gives CDR1 SGDLS, CDR2 YYNGEE.

The chain is built from TRBV2 and TRBJ2-5, with TRBD2 as a possible D gene (5 bases). The germline V and J ends were trimmed by 6 bases and 4 bases, with 18 bases remaining between them. Germline CDR1 and CDR2: SNHLY and FYNNEI. This CDR3 has 15 residues. The CDR3 coding sequence is TGTGCCAGCAGCACCAAGCCCGATCGGGGAGAGACCCAGTACTTC. This sequence encodes CASSTKPDRGETQYF.

This chain joins TRBV5-4 and TRBJ2-5; D remains ambiguous. V shed 9 bases and J shed 1 base, with 13 bases lying between them. The CDR3 sequence is 13 residues long. The germline V gene encodes CDR1 SGHNT and CDR2 YYREEE (reference sequence). The CDR3 DNA is TGTGCCACCTCGCTGGGAACCCAAGAGACCCAGTACTTC. It codes for CATSLGTQETQYF.

This chain uses TRBV5-4 with TRBJ2-1, with TRBD2 matching 16 bases. Germline trimming cut 4 bases from V and 2 bases from J; bases unmatched to any gene: 3. The CDR3 sequence is 17 residues long. The germline CDR1 and CDR2 sequences are SGHNT and YYREEE (reference sequence). The DNA of the CDR3 is TGTGCCAGCAGCCCCGGGACTAGCGGGGGGGCCTACAATGAGCAGTTCTTC. Translation gives CASSPGTSGGAYNEQFF.

Worth noting for this clone: Other DNA sequences in this specimen translate into the identical CDR3. The V and J genes are TRBV5-1 and TRBJ2-2; D ambiguous. Looked up from germline, CDR1 is SGHRS and CDR2 is YFSETQ. The CDR3 sequence is 15 residues long. Trimming cost V 1 base and J 0 bases, with 7 bases left between them. The CDR3 loop reads CASSLSSANTGELFF. The DNA of the CDR3 is TGCGCCAGCAGCTTGAGCTCCGCGAACACCGGGGAGCTGTTTTTT. Using reference TRBV5-1 and TRBJ2-2 for the parts outside the CDR3, the full variable domain is KAGVTQTPRYLIKTRGQQVTLSCSPISGHRSVSWYQQTPGQGLQFLFEYFSETQRNKGNFPGRFSGRQFSNSRSEMNVSTLELGDSALYLCASSLSSANTGELFFGEGSRLTVL.

The sample holds a few counts of this clone. The chain links TRBV2 to TRBJ2-1, with D possibly being TRBD2 (7 bases). V shed 6 bases and J shed 9 bases, with 12 bases lying between them. The CDR3 length is 12 residues. Germline CDR1 and CDR2: SNHLY and FYNNEI. The CDR3 sequence: CASRGGGSEQFF. The CDR3 DNA follows: TGTGCCAGCAGGGGAGGGGGGAGTGAGCAGTTCTTC.

CDR3 sequence (DNA): TGTGCCAGCAGCGGGACAGGGGAGACAGATACGCAGTATTTT. Amino acid sequence: CASSGTGETDTQYF. This sequence joins TRBV2 and TRBJ2-3, with 10 bases matching TRBD1. The CDR3 contains 14 residues. The trim removed 6 bases at V and 3 bases at J, leaving 3 bases unmatched. CDR1 and CDR2 from the germline V gene are SNHLY and FYNNEI. Full variable domain (outside the CDR3, taken from reference TRBV2 and TRBJ2-3): EPEVTQTPSHQVTQMGQEVILRCVPISNHLYFYWYRQILGQKVEFLVSFYNNEISEKSEIFDDQFSVERPDGSNFTLKIRSTKLEDSAMYFCASSGTGETDTQYFGPGTRLTVL.

This clone has a handful of counts. The same CDR3 also results from other DNA sequences found in this sample. The chain links TRBV30 to TRBJ2-5; 10 nucleotides match TRBD1. This CDR3 is 12 amino acids long. In germline, CDR1 is GTSNPN, CDR2 SVGIG (reference sequence). The V gene end was trimmed by 5 bases and the J gene end by 5 bases; junction bases not matched to a gene: 2. The CDR3 DNA sequence: TGTGCCTGGGGGGGACAGGGGGAGACCCAGTACTTC. It yields the protein CAWGGQGETQYF.

The V gene is TRBV7-3, the J gene TRBJ2-2, with D possibly being TRBD2 (7 bases). The germline CDR1 and CDR2 sequences are SGHTA and FQGTGA. CDR3 length: 15 residues. V lost 5 bases, J lost 3 bases, and 13 bases lay in between. CDR3: CASSLGGPHTGELFF. The CDR3 DNA reads as TGTGCCAGCAGCCTCGGGGGGCCCCACACCGGGGAGCTGTTTTTT.

This sequence joins TRBV2 and TRBJ2-1; D is unclear. V dropped 7 bases and J dropped 2 bases, with 3 bases sitting between them. CDR3 size: 11 residues. Germline CDR1 SNHLY, CDR2 FYNNEI. The CDR3 here is CASTTYNEQFF. The CDR3 DNA follows: TGTGCCAGCACTACCTACAATGAGCAGTTCTTC.

Of note for this clone: With a much larger clone just one base away, this may be a read error. J is TRBJ2-2 and V is TRBV5-8; D possibly corresponds to TRBD1 (6 bases). Per the germline V gene, CDR1 is SGHTS and CDR2 is YDEGEE. Trimming shortened V by 4 bases and J by 1 base, and 8 bases separated the two germline ends. The CDR3 is made up of 14 amino acids. The CDR3 DNA is TGTGCCAGCAGCCTGGGACAGAACACCGGGGAGCTGTTTTTT. It codes for CASSLGQNTGELFF.

The chain uses TRBV4-3 and TRBJ1-6, with D maybe TRBD1 (5 bases). The CDR3 is made up of 14 amino acids. Germline loops: CDR1 LGHNA, CDR2 YSLEER. The V gene lost 3 bases and the J gene lost 10 bases, with 13 bases spanning the gap. In DNA form, the CDR3 reads TGCGCCAGCAGCCAGGGGGAGGGGCTATCACCCCTCCACTTT. Amino acid sequence: CASSQGEGLSPLHF.

V usage is TRBV5-4 and J usage is TRBJ1-6, with D uncertain. Germline V gene data show CDR1 as SGHNT and CDR2 as YYREEE (reference sequence). The CDR3 has 16 residues. With 4 bases removed from V and 5 bases from J, the gap between germline ends came to 16 bases. CDR3 residues: CASSRVAVQDNSPLHF. CDR3 nucleotide sequence: TGTGCCAGCAGCAGGGTTGCGGTCCAAGATAATTCACCCCTCCACTTT.

The genes are TRBV6-6 and TRBJ1-5, with D perhaps TRBD1 (5 bases). This CDR3 is built from 14 residues. Trimming stripped 7 bases from V and 4 bases from J, with 14 bases between. Germline V gene sequence: CDR1 MNHNY, CDR2 SVGAGI (reference sequence). This CDR3 is CASIPAGRNQPQHF. CDR3 DNA: TGTGCCAGCATTCCAGCAGGGCGTAATCAGCCCCAGCATTTT.

The V call is TRBV6-1, the J call TRBJ1-2, with D hard to call. V lost 6 bases to trimming and J lost 4 bases, with 15 bases between them. Per germline, CDR1 MNHNS and CDR2 SASEGT. The CDR3 is made up of 14 amino acids. The CDR3 nucleotides are TGTGCCAGCAGGTCCGGGAGGGATGTCTATGGCTACACCTTC. Translated: CASRSGRDVYGYTF.

This CDR3 reads CASSPGQGFTGELFF. In nucleotides, the CDR3 is TGCGCCAGCAGCCCGGGACAGGGATTCACCGGGGAGCTGTTTTTT. The rearrangement links TRBV4-1 to TRBJ2-2; 9 bases map to TRBD1. Unmatched junction bases numbered 4, after V lost 4 bases and J lost 4 bases. Germline CDR1 reads MGHRA; CDR2 reads YSYEKL. The CDR3 consists of 15 residues.